These 13 T cell receptor beta chains originate from one sample sequenced in a study of T cells in Graves' hyperthyroidism and ophthalmopathy. RNA transcripts gave rise to amplified TCR beta CDR3 regions. Carried out on the TCR CDR3, a first-round RT-PCR used the HTBI primer set. From the multiplex PCR reads, TCRdb called clonotypes with MiXCR, one entry per CDR3 protein. The sample includes under 350,000 distinct CDR3 sequences, about 21% of them seen just once. The sample consisted of blood. These receptors were taken from a woman aged 50 to 60 with Graves' hyperthyroidism.

In this sample, this clonotype turned up many times. Here the CDR3 reads CAWRRGIMNTEAFF. CDR3 sequence (DNA): TGTGCCTGGAGAAGGGGAATTATGAACACTGAAGCTTTCTTT. The chain carries TRBV30 and TRBJ1-1; D might be TRBD1 (5 bases). Germline lookup yields CDR1 GTSNPN and CDR2 SVGIG (reference sequence). V gave up 3 bases and J gave up 0 bases, with 11 bases separating them. This CDR3 is 14 amino acids long.

This clonotype was recorded at least ten times. The V and J genes are TRBV28 and TRBJ2-7, with 11 positions matching TRBD2. In germline, CDR1 is MDHEN, CDR2 SYDVKM. V gave up 6 bases and J gave up 4 bases; unmatched junction bases: 8. There are 15 residues in the CDR3. CDR3 sequence reads: CASRSTSGTLYEQYF. The CDR3 DNA reads TGTGCCAGCAGGTCGACTAGCGGGACCCTGTACGAGCAGTACTTC.

This clonotype was detected ten times or more. This rearrangement joins TRBV20-1 to TRBJ2-5; either TRBD1 or TRBD2 may fit D (5 bases each). Germline V CDR1 and CDR2: DFQATT, SNEGSKA (reference sequence). V lost 2 bases to trimming and J lost 2 bases, with 15 bases between them. The CDR3 contains 15 residues. The CDR3, as DNA: TGCAGTGCTAGAACTCTAATGGGGGTACAAGAGACCCAGTACTTC. It specifies CSARTLMGVQETQYF.

This clonotype was counted many times. The J gene is TRBJ2-7, the V gene TRBV5-1, with 11 positions matching TRBD1. Germline V gene sequence: CDR1 SGHRS, CDR2 YFSETQ. There are 15 residues in the CDR3. J was trimmed by 0 bases and V by 5 bases; bases with no gene match: 4. CDR3 DNA: TGCGCCAGCAGAAGGGACAGGGGGTTCTCCTACGAGCAGTACTTC. This translates into CASRRDRGFSYEQYF.

This clonotype was detected a few times. The genes are TRBV5-4 and TRBJ1-3; no reliable D call. The CDR3 extends over 13 amino acids. Trimming took off 1 base at V and 4 bases at J, with 6 bases between the two ends. Germline assignment: CDR1 SGHNT and CDR2 YYREEE (reference sequence). The CDR3, as DNA: TGTGCCAGCAGCTTGAGGGAAGGAAACACCATATATTTT. It specifies CASSLREGNTIYF.

This clonotype has only a few counts. The V call is TRBV5-1, the J call TRBJ2-3; 8 bases agree with TRBD1. CDR1 and CDR2 (germline): SGHRS, YFSETQ. CDR3 length: 14 residues. Losses at the gene ends were 2 bases for V and 2 bases for J; bases not matched to a gene: 1. The CDR3 sequence: CASSLQGVTDTQYF. CDR3 coding DNA: TGCGCCAGCAGCTTACAGGGGGTCACAGATACGCAGTATTTT.

This chain uses TRBV14 with TRBJ1-6; D ambiguous. V lost 5 bases and J lost 8, with 13 bases in between. Per germline, CDR1 SGHDN and CDR2 FVKESK. This CDR3 has 14 amino acids. The CDR3 DNA is TGTGCCAGCAGCGGTTTGTTCGGGTATTCACCCCTCCACTTT. This gives the protein CASSGLFGYSPLHF.

This clonotype was seen a handful of times. The rearrangement joins TRBV2 to TRBJ1-5; D is unclear. Germline V gene lookup returns CDR1 SNHLY and CDR2 FYNNEI. The CDR3 contains 12 residues. V lost 6 bases to trimming and J lost 4 bases, with 7 bases between them. As DNA, the CDR3 is TGTGCCAGCAGGTTCCTTAATCAGCCCCAGCATTTT. It translates to CASRFLNQPQHF.

This clonotype has at least ten counts. The rearrangement links TRBV28 to TRBJ1-6; D uncertain. Germline V CDR1 and CDR2: MDHEN, SYDVKM. Trimming cost V 5 bases and J 4 bases, with 15 bases left between them. The CDR3 runs 16 residues. CDR3 residues: CASSRWTERYNSPLHF. CDR3 DNA: TGTGCCAGCAGTCGCTGGACGGAACGTTATAATTCACCCCTCCACTTT.

This clonotype was recorded at least ten times. This sequence joins TRBV3-1 and TRBJ1-2; D remains ambiguous. V was pared by 1 base and J by 3 bases, with 9 bases between. This CDR3 region has 14 residues. Germline CDR1 reads LGHDT; CDR2 reads YNNKEL (reference sequence). The CDR3 region has the DNA TGTGCCAGCAGCCAAGGAACCGTGGACTATGGCTACACCTTC. The encoded protein is CASSQGTVDYGYTF.

The chain links TRBV5-1 to TRBJ2-3, with 14 positions matching TRBD2. With V trimmed by 2 bases and J by 0 bases, 2 bases remained unmatched. This CDR3 has 17 residues. Germline V gene lookup returns CDR1 SGHRS and CDR2 YFSETQ. CDR3 in DNA: TGCGCCAGCAGCTTAGGGACTAGCGGGAGAAGCACAGATACGCAGTATTTT. Its protein product is CASSLGTSGRSTDTQYF.

This clonotype was counted ten times or more. The rearrangement links TRBV12-3 or TRBV12-4 to TRBJ1-2, with D perhaps matching TRBD1 (5 bases). V lost 4 bases, J lost 4 bases, and 10 bases lay in between. The CDR3 is 13 amino acids. For the CDR3, the DNA is TGTGCCAGCAGTTCGGGGCTCCTCTATGGCTACACCTTC. Protein sequence: CASSSGLLYGYTF.

At least ten counts were recorded for this clonotype. The rearrangement links TRBV2 to TRBJ2-7; 11 bases fit TRBD2. The trim removed 1 base at V and 4 bases at J, leaving 3 bases unmatched. The CDR3 runs to 15 residues. The germline V gene has CDR1 SNHLY and CDR2 FYNNEI. The CDR3 region is CASSEVTSGMYEQYF. The CDR3 nucleotides read TGTGCCAGCAGTGAAGTGACTAGCGGGATGTACGAGCAGTACTTC. The variable domain in full, with the rest retrieved from reference TRBV2 and TRBJ2-7, is EPEVTQTPSHQVTQMGQEVILRCVPISNHLYFYWYRQILGQKVEFLVSFYNNEISEKSEIFDDQFSVERPDGSNFTLKIRSTKLEDSAMYFCASSEVTSGMYEQYFGPGTRLTVT.